Given below is one T cell receptor (beta chain) in context. The antigen remains unidentified. This sample stems from a study of cytomegalovirus exposure and HLA in healthy donors. Overall study findings and caveats: Cytomegalovirus association was assigned to approximately 180 TCR beta chains.

It was with 60 Vbeta and 13 Jbeta primers that the PCR ran. Method: immunoSEQ multiplex PCR; TCRdb's copy keeps in-frame clones and lacks some. The sample records 95,000 to 110,000 clones, 81% being singletons. Sequenced input: PBMCs. The sequence came from a man aged 30 to 39 in good health and CMV-seronegative.

Written as DNA, the CDR3 is TGCAGCGCTATAGCGTCTACCTACGAGCAGTACTTC. As protein: CSAIASTYEQYF. The chain couples TRBV29-1 to TRBJ2-7; maybe TRBD2 (5 bases). The germline CDR1 and CDR2 sequences are SQVTM and ANQGSEA. This CDR3 contains 12 residues. Trimming removed 7 bases at V and 2 bases at J, with 12 bases between.